Below are 20 T cell receptor beta chains sequenced from a single sample in a study of T cell responses to AZD1222 COVID-19 vaccine. The table came from immunoSEQ multiplex PCR; TCRdb's copy has only in-frame clones and leaves some out. The profile shows 80,000 or so clones, about 84% of them singletons. Sequenced material: peripheral blood, taken on day 0 of AZD1222 vaccination. The receptors derive from an adult in good health.

This rearrangement joins TRBV7-2 to TRBJ2-3; 16 nucleotides line up with TRBD2. Germline trimming cut 3 bases from V and 2 bases from J; bases unmatched to any gene: 2. The length of the CDR3 is 17 residues. Germline-derived CDR1 and CDR2 are SGHTA and FQGNSA. CDR3 DNA: TGTGCCAGCAGCTTGGGGACTAGCGGGAGGGTCACAGATACGCAGTATTTT. Protein product: CASSLGTSGRVTDTQYF.

V and J are TRBV4-1 and TRBJ1-6, with D possibly being TRBD1 (6 bases). V was pared by 0 bases and J by 10 bases, with 10 bases between. Per germline, CDR1 MGHRA and CDR2 YSYEKL. The CDR3 is made up of 14 amino acids. The CDR3 loop reads CASSQDAGASPLHF. CDR3 nucleotide sequence: TGCGCCAGCAGCCAAGACGCAGGGGCCTCACCCCTCCACTTT.

The V and J genes are TRBV24-1 and TRBJ1-5; D remains unclear. The germline V gene encodes CDR1 KGHDR and CDR2 SFDVKD. The CDR3 spans 15 residues. Trimming shortened V by 0 bases and J by 0 bases, and 5 bases separated the two germline ends. The CDR3 loop is CATSDLPDSNQPQHF. CDR3 sequence (DNA): TGTGCCACCAGTGATTTGCCGGATAGCAATCAGCCCCAGCATTTT.

The chain employs TRBV5-1 and TRBJ2-5, with D possibly being TRBD2 (6 bases). CDR3 length: 15 residues. Looked up from germline, CDR1 is SGHRS and CDR2 is YFSETQ. V lost 2 bases and J 5 bases, leaving 16 bases between the germline ends. The CDR3 DNA reads TGCGCCAGCAGCTTAACAGGCGGGACCCAGGAGACCCAGTACTTC. Translated: CASSLTGGTQETQYF.

This clone was found once. The rearrangement joins TRBV9 to TRBJ2-3; TRBD2 matches 8 bases. The V and J ends lost 4 bases and 4 bases, in that order; junction bases with no gene match: 11. Looked up from germline, CDR1 is SGDLS and CDR2 is YYNGEE. The CDR3 is made up of 16 amino acids. The CDR3 sequence: CASSPPGGESADTQYF. CDR3 DNA: TGTGCCAGCAGCCCCCCCGGGGGGGAGTCAGCAGATACGCAGTATTTT.

The rearrangement joins TRBV9 to TRBJ1-5; D call uncertain. V shed 0 bases and J shed 0 bases, with 4 bases lying between them. This CDR3 has 14 amino acids. The germline V gene encodes CDR1 SGDLS and CDR2 YYNGEE. The CDR3 region is CASSVADSNQPQHF. The CDR3 bases are TGTGCCAGCAGCGTAGCCGATAGCAATCAGCCCCAGCATTTT.

This chain connects TRBV15 to TRBJ1-2; D is perhaps TRBD1 (5 bases). The CDR3 is 16 amino acids. The V gene's germline CDR1 is LNHNV and CDR2 YYDKDF (reference sequence). V lost 0 bases and J 5 bases, leaving 16 bases between the germline ends. The CDR3 bases are TGTGCCACCAGCAGAGAGGGAGGGGCGCTCCCTTATGGCTACACCTTC. This encodes CATSREGGALPYGYTF. Variable domain in full (rest from reference TRBV15 and TRBJ1-2): DAMVIQNPRYQVTQFGKPVTLSCSQTLNHNVMYWYQQKSSQAPKLLFHYYDKDFNNEADTPDNFQSRRPNTSFCFLDIRSPGLGDTAMYLCATSREGGALPYGYTFGSGTRLTVV.

This clone has a handful of counts. This chain uses TRBV7-9 with TRBJ2-2; 14 nucleotides line up with TRBD2. J gave up 7 bases and V 5 bases, and 9 bases lay outside the gene matches. The CDR3 is 17 amino acids. CDR1 is SEHNR and CDR2 is FQNEAQ in the germline V gene (reference sequence). The CDR3, as DNA: TGTGCCAGCAGCCCTGGGACTAGCGGGAGTGTCGTCGGGGAGCTGTTTTTT. Amino acids: CASSPGTSGSVVGELFF.

This chain joins TRBV7-8 and TRBJ1-4; TRBD1 is a possible D gene (6 bases). Germline-derived CDR1 and CDR2 are SGHVS and FQNEAQ. There are 15 residues in the CDR3. Trimming took 8 bases from V and 5 from J, leaving 18 bases between them. The CDR3 loop reads CASLKSGTPNEKLFF. DNA of the CDR3: TGTGCCAGCTTAAAGTCCGGGACACCGAATGAAAAACTGTTTTTT.

The gene calls are TRBV27 and TRBJ2-5; TRBD2 matches 8 bases. Per the germline V gene, CDR1 is MNHEY and CDR2 is SMNVEV (reference sequence). J gave up 1 base and V 6 bases, and 4 bases lay outside the gene matches. CDR3 size: 14 residues. This CDR3 is CASSPGTSQETQYF. Written as DNA, the CDR3 is TGTGCCAGCAGCCCCGGGACTAGCCAAGAGACCCAGTACTTC.

The CDR3 DNA follows: TGCGCCAGCAGCTTGGAGGTGCGGGGGACCCAGTACTTC. It encodes CASSLEVRGTQYF. The chain joins TRBV5-1 to TRBJ2-5, with a possible D match to TRBD2 (6 bases). CDR1 and CDR2 from the germline V gene are SGHRS and YFSETQ. V was shortened by 0 bases and J by 7 bases, with 10 bases between the two germline ends. This CDR3 contains 13 residues.

The chain has TRBV4-3 and TRBJ2-3; 13 nucleotides agree with TRBD2. Germline V gene lookup returns CDR1 LGHNA and CDR2 YSLEER. This CDR3 comprises 16 residues. The V gene end was trimmed by 0 bases and the J gene end by 4 bases; junction bases not matched to a gene: 1. The CDR3 reads CASSQELAGGPDTQYF. As DNA, the CDR3 is TGCGCCAGCAGCCAAGAACTAGCGGGGGGGCCAGATACGCAGTATTTT.

This clone was seen only once. The rearrangement joins TRBV2 to TRBJ1-2, with TRBD1 as a possible D gene (6 bases). Germline values: CDR1 SNHLY, CDR2 FYNNEI. This CDR3 is built from 16 residues. Trimming took off 0 bases at V and 1 base at J, with 12 bases between the two ends. CDR3: CASSEAGAGVNYGYTF. The DNA for the CDR3 is TGTGCCAGCAGTGAAGCGGGGGCAGGGGTTAACTATGGCTACACCTTC.

The chain uses TRBV7-3 and TRBJ1-1; 8 positions match TRBD1. The junction had 3 bases not matched to a gene; V was cut back by 2 bases and J by 1 base. Germline-derived CDR1 and CDR2 are SGHTA and FQGTGA. This CDR3 comprises 15 residues. The CDR3 bases are TGTGCCAGCAGCTTATTGGGACAGGAGAACACTGAAGCTTTCTTT. Translated: CASSLLGQENTEAFF.

The chain recombines TRBV6-6 with TRBJ2-7; D may be TRBD1 or TRBD2 (5 bases each). Germline CDR1 is MNHNY and CDR2 is SVGAGI (reference sequence). Trimming cost V 1 base and J 1 base, with 11 bases left between them. CDR3 size: 15 residues. CDR3 residues: CASSYFLGRSYEQYF. In DNA form, the CDR3 reads TGTGCCAGCAGTTACTTCCTGGGACGTTCCTACGAGCAGTACTTC.

The chain carries TRBV14 and TRBJ1-6; weak D call: TRBD1 (6 bases). Germline CDR1 reads SGHDN; CDR2 reads FVKESK. This CDR3 contains 14 residues. V lost 3 bases to trimming and J lost 9 bases, with 12 bases between them. CDR3 in amino acids: CASSHRTESSPLHF. The CDR3 DNA reads as TGTGCCAGCAGCCACCGGACAGAGTCTTCACCCCTCCACTTT.

The V and J genes are TRBV7-8 and TRBJ1-5; possible D gene TRBD1, 5 bases. Per germline, CDR1 SGHVS and CDR2 FQNEAQ. The CDR3 loop spans 15 amino acids. The V and J ends lost 5 bases and 0 bases respectively, with 11 bases between them. CDR3 residues: CASSQGDGSNQPQHF. CDR3 DNA sequence: TGTGCCAGCAGCCAGGGCGACGGTAGCAATCAGCCCCAGCATTTT.

This clone was found once. The chain recombines TRBV9 with TRBJ2-2; TRBD2 agrees at 9 bases. The CDR3 covers 16 residues. CDR1 is SGDLS, CDR2 YYNGEE, per germline. Trimming cost V 0 bases and J 3 bases; bases outside gene matches: 3. The CDR3: CASSVGGGAYTGELFF. In DNA form, the CDR3 reads TGTGCCAGCAGCGTAGGCGGGGGGGCCTACACCGGGGAGCTGTTTTTT.

This chain uses TRBV6-5 with TRBJ1-1; 8 bases are a match to TRBD1. The CDR3 is 15 residues long. J lost 0 bases, V lost 4 bases, and 4 bases had no gene match. Per germline, CDR1 MNHEY and CDR2 SVGAGI. For the CDR3, the DNA is TGTGCCAGCAGTTCAGGGGGCCTAATGAACACTGAAGCTTTCTTT. Translated, it gives CASSSGGLMNTEAFF.

The chain joins TRBV15 to TRBJ1-4, with D possibly being TRBD1 (5 bases). Germline V gene lookup returns CDR1 LNHNV and CDR2 YYDKDF (reference sequence). The V and J ends lost 1 base and 4 bases respectively, with 13 bases between them. The CDR3 contains 16 residues. CDR3 bases: TGTGCCACCAGCAGAGTGCGAGGGGAGGGTAATGAAAAACTGTTTTTT. Its protein is CATSRVRGEGNEKLFF.